This T cell receptor (beta chain) was sequenced during a study of shared clonotypes between healthy human individuals. This clone showed up just a few times. All donors qualified as healthy HIV-negative adults and had experienced no recent acute infections or vaccinations. Germline V gene lookup returns CDR1 SGHNT and CDR2 YYREEE (reference sequence). With 1 base removed from V and 4 bases from J, the gap between germline ends came to 11 bases. The length of the CDR3 is 14 residues. The authors' processing: ImmunoSEQ output lacked quality scores and full-length reads, limiting matched filtering. Clones were read by immunoSEQ multiplex PCR, and TCRdb kept only the in-frame ones, dropping some. That table supplies the V and J calls and clone size; D and trimming were determined from the DNA. The sample lists roughly 2,300,000 clones; roughly 92% were seen once.

The genes are TRBV5-4 and TRBJ1-2; D is ambiguous. The sequenced sample was naive CD4+ T cells from PBMCs. Subset denoted: CD45RA+ positively selected. This sequence originates from a young man in good health. Some clones in this sample may be carry-over from other donors' samples. The CDR3 DNA reads TGTGCCAGCAGCTTGCAGGACGCCGCCTATGGCTACACCTTC. This translates into CASSLQDAAYGYTF.